A single sample gave rise to the 13 T cell receptor beta chains below, sequenced in a study of blood T cell repertoires in COVID-19. Assay used: immunoSEQ multiplex PCR; TCRdb lists only in-frame clones, some missing. This table holds 100,000 to 150,000 clones, 85% found once. The sequenced material came from peripheral blood. The receptors originated from a woman older than 75 with COVID-19, enrolled during active disease.

V gene TRBV4-3 combines with J gene TRBJ2-1; D unclear. Germline CDR1 is LGHNA and CDR2 is YSLEER. Trimming left V 0 bases short and J 3 bases short, with 3 bases between. The CDR3 totals 13 residues. The CDR3 here is CASSQDYYNEQFF. The CDR3 coding sequence is TGCGCCAGCAGCCAAGACTACTACAATGAGCAGTTCTTC.

This clone occurred a few times. V usage is TRBV28 and J usage is TRBJ2-1; TRBD2 is a possible D gene (5 bases). CDR1 MDHEN and CDR2 SYDVKM come from the germline V gene. This CDR3 has 13 residues. V dropped 8 bases and J dropped 0 bases, with 8 bases sitting between them. The CDR3 region has the DNA TGTGCCAGCGGGAGTCTCTCCTACAATGAGCAGTTCTTC. This translates into CASGSLSYNEQFF. Based on the CDR3 plus reference TRBV28 and TRBJ2-1, the full variable domain is DVKVTQSSRYLVKRTGEKVFLECVQDMDHENMFWYRQDPGLGLRLIYFSYDVKMKEKGDIPEGYSVSREKKERFSLILESASTNQTSMYLCASGSLSYNEQFFGPGTRLTVL.

J is TRBJ1-4 and V is TRBV12-3 or TRBV12-4; no clear D. V dropped 8 bases and J dropped 5 bases, with 12 bases sitting between them. The CDR3 totals 13 residues. CDR3 sequence: CASRPGGNEKLFF. The CDR3 nucleotides are TGTGCCAGCCGCCCGGGAGGGAATGAAAAACTGTTTTTT.

This rearrangement joins TRBV12-3 or TRBV12-4 to TRBJ1-2; D not resolved. CDR3 length: 12 amino acids. V lost 5 bases and J lost 9, with 13 bases in between. This CDR3 is CASSPAVRSYTF. In DNA form, the CDR3 reads TGTGCCAGCAGTCCCGCGGTCAGAAGCTACACCTTC.

The rearrangement links TRBV6-5 to TRBJ1-1; maybe TRBD1 (5 bases). From germline, CDR1 is MNHEY and CDR2 SVGAGI. This CDR3 comprises 13 residues. Deletions cut 7 bases from V and 4 bases from J, with 13 bases between. The CDR3 sequence: CASTRGGITEAFF. DNA for the CDR3: TGTGCCAGCACCCGGGGGGGGATCACTGAAGCTTTCTTT.

Comments on this clone: The sample contains more than one DNA sequence encoding this CDR3. The rearrangement links TRBV7-2 to TRBJ1-3; tentative D call: TRBD1 (6 bases). With 6 bases removed from V and 0 bases from J, the gap between germline ends came to 15 bases. Germline CDR1 SGHTA, CDR2 FQGNSA. This CDR3 spans 16 amino acids. In DNA form, the CDR3 reads TGTGCCAGCAGTCCATCCCAGGGGAGCTCTGGAAACACCATATATTTT. It encodes CASSPSQGSSGNTIYF. The full variable domain, with the rest looked up from reference TRBV7-2 and TRBJ1-3, is GAGVSQSPSNKVTEKGKDVELRCDPISGHTALYWYRQSLGQGLEFLIYFQGNSAPDKSGLPSDRFSAERTGGSVSTLTIQRTQQEDSAVYLCASSPSQGSSGNTIYFGEGSWLTVV.

The genes are TRBV6-2 or TRBV6-3 and TRBJ2-1, with D possibly TRBD1 on 6 matching bases. The CDR3 totals 16 residues. The germline CDR1 and CDR2 sequences are MNHEY and SVGEGT. The V and J ends lost 4 bases and 3 bases respectively, with 16 bases between them. The chain's CDR3 is CASSFLGTTLYNEQFF. Here the CDR3 DNA reads TGTGCCAGCAGTTTCCTCGGGACAACCCTCTACAATGAGCAGTTCTTC.

V and J are TRBV27 and TRBJ2-1; 12 nucleotides match TRBD2. The CDR3 extends over 17 amino acids. Germline V gene data show CDR1 as MNHEY and CDR2 as SMNVEV (reference sequence). J gave up 6 bases and V 5 bases, and 11 bases lay outside the gene matches. The CDR3: CASSRLSGTSGSNEQFF. For the CDR3, the DNA is TGTGCCAGCAGTCGATTGTCCGGGACTAGCGGGTCCAATGAGCAGTTCTTC.

This rearrangement joins TRBV7-8 to TRBJ1-1; D remains unclear. The CDR3 contains 15 residues. The V and J ends lost 0 bases and 0 bases respectively, with 8 bases between them. The germline CDR1 and CDR2 sequences are SGHVS and FQNEAQ. The CDR3 nucleotides read TGTGCCAGCAGCTTAGCGCAGGACTTGAACACTGAAGCTTTCTTT. Amino acid sequence: CASSLAQDLNTEAFF.

The CDR3 spells CASSLDRATNEKLFF. DNA for the CDR3: TGCGCCAGCAGCCTTGACAGGGCGACTAATGAAAAACTGTTTTTT. The chain combines TRBV5-1 with TRBJ1-4; TRBD1 aligns across 7 bases. V was pared by 4 bases and J by 2 bases, with 5 bases of the junction left unmatched. Germline V CDR1 and CDR2: SGHRS, YFSETQ. The CDR3 is made up of 15 amino acids.

The chain employs TRBV18 and TRBJ2-5, with TRBD1 matching over 7 bases. The ends lost 3 bases at V and 5 bases at J; junction bases unmatched: 3. Germline V gene data show CDR1 as KGHSH and CDR2 as LQKENI. The length of the CDR3 is 13 residues. CDR3 sequence (DNA): TGTGCCAGCTCACCCGGACAGGTTGAGACCCAGTACTTC. Translated: CASSPGQVETQYF.

This rearrangement joins TRBV19 to TRBJ2-7; tentative D call: TRBD1 (6 bases). V lost 4 bases, J lost 2 bases, and 12 bases lay in between. Germline values: CDR1 LNHDA, CDR2 SQIVND (reference sequence). CDR3 size: 14 residues. Here the CDR3 DNA reads TGTGCCAGTAGTACGACAGGCCCTACCTACGAGCAGTACTTC. Protein sequence: CASSTTGPTYEQYF.

The V call is TRBV15, the J call TRBJ1-1; possibly TRBD1 for D (5 bases). From germline, CDR1 is LNHNV and CDR2 YYDKDF (reference sequence). V lost 1 base and J lost 7, with 10 bases in between. The CDR3 has 13 amino acids. CDR3 coding DNA: TGTGCCACCAGCAGAGCTCGCAGGGTTGAAGCTTTCTTT. It specifies CATSRARRVEAFF.